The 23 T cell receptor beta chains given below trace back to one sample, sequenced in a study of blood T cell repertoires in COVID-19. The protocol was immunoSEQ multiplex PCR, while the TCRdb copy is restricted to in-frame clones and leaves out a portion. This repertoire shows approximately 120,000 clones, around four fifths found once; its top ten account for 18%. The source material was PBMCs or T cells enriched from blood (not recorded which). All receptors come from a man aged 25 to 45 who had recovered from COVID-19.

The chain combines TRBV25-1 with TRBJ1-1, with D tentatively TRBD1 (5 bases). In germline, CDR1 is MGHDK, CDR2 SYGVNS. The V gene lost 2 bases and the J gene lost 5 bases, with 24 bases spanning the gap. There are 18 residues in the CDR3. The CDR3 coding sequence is TGTGCCAGCAGTGAAGGGATCCGGGACTCCCTCGGGGGAACTGAAGCTTTCTTT. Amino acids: CASSEGIRDSLGGTEAFF. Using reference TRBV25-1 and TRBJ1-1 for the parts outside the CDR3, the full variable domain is EADIYQTPRYLVIGTGKKITLECSQTMGHDKMYWYQQDPGMELHLIHYSYGVNSTEKGDLSSESTVSRIRTEHFPLTLESARPSHTSQYLCASSEGIRDSLGGTEAFFGQGTRLTVV.

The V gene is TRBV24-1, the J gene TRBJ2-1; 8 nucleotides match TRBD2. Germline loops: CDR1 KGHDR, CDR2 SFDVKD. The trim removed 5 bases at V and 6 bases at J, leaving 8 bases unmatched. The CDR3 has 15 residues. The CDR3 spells CATSATGGPGNEQFF. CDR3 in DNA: TGTGCCACCAGTGCGACGGGAGGGCCAGGCAATGAGCAGTTCTTC.

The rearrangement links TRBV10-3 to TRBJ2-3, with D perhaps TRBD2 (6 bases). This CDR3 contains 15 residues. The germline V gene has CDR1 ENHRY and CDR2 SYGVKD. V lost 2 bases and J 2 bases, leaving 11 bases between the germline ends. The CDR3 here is CAISEQGGTTDTQYF. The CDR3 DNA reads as TGTGCCATCAGTGAGCAAGGCGGGACCACAGATACGCAGTATTTT.

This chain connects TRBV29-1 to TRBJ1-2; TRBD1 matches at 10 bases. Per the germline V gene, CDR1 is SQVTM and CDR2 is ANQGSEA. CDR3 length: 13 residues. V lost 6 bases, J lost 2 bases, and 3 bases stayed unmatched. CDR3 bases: TGCAGCGTCCAGGGACAGGGGAACTATGGCTACACCTTC. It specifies CSVQGQGNYGYTF.

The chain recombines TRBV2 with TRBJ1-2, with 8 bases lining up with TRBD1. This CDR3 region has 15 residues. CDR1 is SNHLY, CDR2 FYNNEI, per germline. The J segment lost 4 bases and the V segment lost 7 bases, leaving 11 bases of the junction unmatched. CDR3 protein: CASILTGGRGYGYTF. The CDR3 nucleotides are TGTGCCAGCATTTTAACAGGGGGACGAGGCTATGGCTACACCTTC.

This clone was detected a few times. CDR3 bases: TGTGCCAGCAGCTTCGGACTGAACTCTGGAAACACCATATATTTT. Its protein is CASSFGLNSGNTIYF. The chain carries TRBV5-4 and TRBJ1-3; D remains ambiguous. Between the trimmed V and J ends, which lost 2 bases and 0 bases, there was a span of 9 bases. The germline CDR1 and CDR2 sequences are SGHNT and YYREEE (reference sequence). The CDR3 contains 15 residues.

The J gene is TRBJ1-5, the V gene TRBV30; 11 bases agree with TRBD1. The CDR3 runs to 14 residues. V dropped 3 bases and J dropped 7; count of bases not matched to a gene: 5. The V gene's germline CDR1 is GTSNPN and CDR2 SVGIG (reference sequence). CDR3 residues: CAWSIGQGAQPQHF. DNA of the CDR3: TGTGCCTGGAGCATTGGACAGGGGGCGCAGCCCCAGCATTTT.

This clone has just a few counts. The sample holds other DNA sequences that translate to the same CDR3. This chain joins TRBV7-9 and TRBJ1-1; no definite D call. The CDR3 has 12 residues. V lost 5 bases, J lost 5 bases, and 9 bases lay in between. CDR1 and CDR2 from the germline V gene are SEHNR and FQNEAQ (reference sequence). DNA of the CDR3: TGTGCCAGCAGCCCGGGAGGGACTGAAGCTTTCTTT. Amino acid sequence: CASSPGGTEAFF.

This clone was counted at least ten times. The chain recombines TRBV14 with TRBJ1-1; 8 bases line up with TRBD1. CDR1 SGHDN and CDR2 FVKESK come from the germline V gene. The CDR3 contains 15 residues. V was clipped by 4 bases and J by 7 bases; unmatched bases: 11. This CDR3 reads CASSLLGRGPFEAFF. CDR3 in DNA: TGTGCCAGCAGCCTCCTTGGCAGGGGGCCGTTTGAAGCTTTCTTT.

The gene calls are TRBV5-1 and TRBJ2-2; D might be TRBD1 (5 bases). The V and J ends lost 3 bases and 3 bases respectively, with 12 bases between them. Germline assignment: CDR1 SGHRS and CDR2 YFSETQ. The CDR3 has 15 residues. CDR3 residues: CASSSTGVYTGELFF. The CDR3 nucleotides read TGCGCCAGCAGCTCAACAGGAGTTTACACCGGGGAGCTGTTTTTT.

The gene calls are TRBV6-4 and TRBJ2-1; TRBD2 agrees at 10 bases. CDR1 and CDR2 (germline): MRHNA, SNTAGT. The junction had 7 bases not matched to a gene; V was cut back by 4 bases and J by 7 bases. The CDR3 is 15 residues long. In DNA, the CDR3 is TGTGCCAGCAGTGTATTAGCGGGAGGAGGGAATGAGCAGTTCTTC. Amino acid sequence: CASSVLAGGGNEQFF.

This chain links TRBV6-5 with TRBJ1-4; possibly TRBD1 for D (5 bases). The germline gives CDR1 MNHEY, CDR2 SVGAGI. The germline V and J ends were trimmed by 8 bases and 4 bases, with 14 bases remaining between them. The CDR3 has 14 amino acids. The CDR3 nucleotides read TGTGCCAGCGGTAGGACAACGGGTAATGAAAAACTGTTTTTT. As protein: CASGRTTGNEKLFF.

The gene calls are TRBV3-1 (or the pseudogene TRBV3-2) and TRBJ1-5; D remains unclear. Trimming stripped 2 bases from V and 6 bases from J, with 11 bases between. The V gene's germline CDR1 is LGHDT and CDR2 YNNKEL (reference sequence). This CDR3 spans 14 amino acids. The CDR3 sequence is CASSQSGHPQPQHF. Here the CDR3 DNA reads TGTGCCAGCAGCCAATCGGGTCATCCTCAGCCCCAGCATTTT.

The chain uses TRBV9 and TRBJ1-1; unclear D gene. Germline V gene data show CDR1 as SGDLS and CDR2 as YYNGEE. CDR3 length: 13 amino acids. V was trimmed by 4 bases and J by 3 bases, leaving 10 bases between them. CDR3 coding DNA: TGTGCCAGCAGCTCCGGGGAACACACTGAAGCTTTCTTT. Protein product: CASSSGEHTEAFF.

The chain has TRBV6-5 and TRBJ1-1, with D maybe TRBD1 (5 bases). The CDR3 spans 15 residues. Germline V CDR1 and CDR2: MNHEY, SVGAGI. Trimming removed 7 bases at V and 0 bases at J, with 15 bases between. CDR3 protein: CASIDSSRVNTEAFF. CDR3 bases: TGTGCCAGCATCGACAGCTCACGGGTGAACACTGAAGCTTTCTTT.

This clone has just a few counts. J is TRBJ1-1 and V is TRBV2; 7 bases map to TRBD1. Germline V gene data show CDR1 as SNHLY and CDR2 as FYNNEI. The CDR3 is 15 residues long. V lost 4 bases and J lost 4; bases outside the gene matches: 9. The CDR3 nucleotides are TGTGCCAGCAGTGCTTCCGGACAGGTAGGCACTGAAGCTTTCTTT. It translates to CASSASGQVGTEAFF. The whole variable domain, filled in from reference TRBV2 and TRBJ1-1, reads EPEVTQTPSHQVTQMGQEVILRCVPISNHLYFYWYRQILGQKVEFLVSFYNNEISEKSEIFDDQFSVERPDGSNFTLKIRSTKLEDSAMYFCASSASGQVGTEAFFGQGTRLTVV.

The CDR3 is CATSRQLDRGGEKLFF. The CDR3 DNA reads TGTGCCACCAGCAGGCAACTAGACAGGGGTGGCGAAAAACTGTTTTTT. The chain joins TRBV15 to TRBJ1-4; 8 nucleotides align to TRBD1. The germline gives CDR1 LNHNV, CDR2 YYDKDF (reference sequence). CDR3 length: 16 residues. V was clipped by 3 bases and J by 8 bases; unmatched bases: 11.

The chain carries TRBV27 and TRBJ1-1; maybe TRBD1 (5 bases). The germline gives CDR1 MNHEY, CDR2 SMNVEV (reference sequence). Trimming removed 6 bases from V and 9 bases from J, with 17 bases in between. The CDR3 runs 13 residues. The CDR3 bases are TGTGCCAGCAGAGGGGTGGAGCGGGGACAAGCTTTCTTT. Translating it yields CASRGVERGQAFF.

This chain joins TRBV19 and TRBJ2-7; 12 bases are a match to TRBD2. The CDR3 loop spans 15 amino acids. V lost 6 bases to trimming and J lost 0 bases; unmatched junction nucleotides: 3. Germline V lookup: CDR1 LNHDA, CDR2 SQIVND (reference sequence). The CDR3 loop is CASRGLAGSSYEQYF. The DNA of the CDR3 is TGTGCCAGTAGGGGACTAGCGGGTAGCTCCTACGAGCAGTACTTC.

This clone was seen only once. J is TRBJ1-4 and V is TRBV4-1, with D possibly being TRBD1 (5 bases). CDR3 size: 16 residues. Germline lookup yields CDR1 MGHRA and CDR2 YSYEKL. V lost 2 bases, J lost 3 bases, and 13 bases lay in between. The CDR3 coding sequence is TGCGCCAGCAGCCAAAATTCTCAGGGTGCTAATGAAAAACTGTTTTTT. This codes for CASSQNSQGANEKLFF.

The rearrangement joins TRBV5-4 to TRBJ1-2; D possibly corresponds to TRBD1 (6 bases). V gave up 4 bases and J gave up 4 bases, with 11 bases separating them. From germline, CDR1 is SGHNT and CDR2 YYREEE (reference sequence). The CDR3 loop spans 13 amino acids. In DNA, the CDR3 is TGTGCCAGCAGCCCCTCCAGGGGCTATGGCTACACCTTC. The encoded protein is CASSPSRGYGYTF.

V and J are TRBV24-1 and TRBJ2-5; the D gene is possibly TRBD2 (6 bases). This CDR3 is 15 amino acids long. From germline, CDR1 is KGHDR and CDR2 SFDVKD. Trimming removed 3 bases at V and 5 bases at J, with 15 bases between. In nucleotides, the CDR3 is TGTGCCACCAGTGATGGGACTGGAGCCCGGGAGACCCAGTACTTC. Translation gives CATSDGTGARETQYF.

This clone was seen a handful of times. The CDR3 DNA reads TGTGCCAGCCGTTCGCGGACTAGCACAGATACGCAGTATTTT. This encodes CASRSRTSTDTQYF. The chain has TRBV19 and TRBJ2-3; D possibly corresponds to TRBD2 (5 bases). The CDR3 runs 14 residues. Trimming removed 9 bases at V and 0 bases at J, with 13 bases between. Looked up from germline, CDR1 is LNHDA and CDR2 is SQIVND (reference sequence).